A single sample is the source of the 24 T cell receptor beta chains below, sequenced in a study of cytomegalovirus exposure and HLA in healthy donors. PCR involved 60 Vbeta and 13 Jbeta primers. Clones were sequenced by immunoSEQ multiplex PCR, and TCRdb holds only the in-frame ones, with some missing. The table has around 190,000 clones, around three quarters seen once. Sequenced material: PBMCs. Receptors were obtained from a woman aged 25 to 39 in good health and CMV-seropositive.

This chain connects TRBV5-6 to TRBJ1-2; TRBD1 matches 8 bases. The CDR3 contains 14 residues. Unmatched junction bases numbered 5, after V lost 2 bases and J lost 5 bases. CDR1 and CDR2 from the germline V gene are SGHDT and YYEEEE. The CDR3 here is CASSLAGGEYGYTF. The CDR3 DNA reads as TGTGCCAGCAGCTTAGCAGGGGGCGAATATGGCTACACCTTC.

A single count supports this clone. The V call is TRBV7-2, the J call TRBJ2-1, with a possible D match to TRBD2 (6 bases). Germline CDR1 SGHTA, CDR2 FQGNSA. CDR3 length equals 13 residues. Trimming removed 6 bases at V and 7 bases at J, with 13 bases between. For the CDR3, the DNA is TGTGCCAGCAGTCCCGCGGGATGGAATGAGCAGTTCTTC. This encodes CASSPAGWNEQFF.

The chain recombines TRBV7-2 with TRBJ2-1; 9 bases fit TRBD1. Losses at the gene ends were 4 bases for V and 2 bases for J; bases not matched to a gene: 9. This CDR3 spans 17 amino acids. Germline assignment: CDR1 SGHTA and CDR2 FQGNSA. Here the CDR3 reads CASSSASGTGTYNEQFF. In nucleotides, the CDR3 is TGTGCCAGCAGCTCGGCCTCCGGGACAGGGACCTACAATGAGCAGTTCTTC. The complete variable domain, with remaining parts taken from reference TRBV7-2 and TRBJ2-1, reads GAGVSQSPSNKVTEKGKDVELRCDPISGHTALYWYRQSLGQGLEFLIYFQGNSAPDKSGLPSDRFSAERTGGSVSTLTIQRTQQEDSAVYLCASSSASGTGTYNEQFFGPGTRLTVL.

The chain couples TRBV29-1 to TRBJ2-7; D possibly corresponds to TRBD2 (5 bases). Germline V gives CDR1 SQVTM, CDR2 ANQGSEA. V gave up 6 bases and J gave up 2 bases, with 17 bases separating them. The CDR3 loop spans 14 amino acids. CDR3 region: CSVERAGGTYEQYF. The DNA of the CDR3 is TGCAGCGTGGAACGGGCAGGAGGAACCTACGAGCAGTACTTC.

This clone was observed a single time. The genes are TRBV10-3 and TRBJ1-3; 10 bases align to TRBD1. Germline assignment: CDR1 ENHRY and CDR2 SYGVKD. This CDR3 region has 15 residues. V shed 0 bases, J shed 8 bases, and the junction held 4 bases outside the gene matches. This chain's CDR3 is CAISESDRGRYTIYF. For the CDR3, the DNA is TGTGCCATCAGTGAGTCCGACAGGGGGCGATACACCATATATTTT.

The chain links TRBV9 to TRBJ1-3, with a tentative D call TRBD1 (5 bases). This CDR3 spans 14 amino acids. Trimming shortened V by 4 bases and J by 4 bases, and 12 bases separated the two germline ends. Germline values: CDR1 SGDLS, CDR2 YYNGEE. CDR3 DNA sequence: TGTGCCAGCAGCTCTACAGGTACAGGAAACACCATATATTTT. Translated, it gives CASSSTGTGNTIYF.

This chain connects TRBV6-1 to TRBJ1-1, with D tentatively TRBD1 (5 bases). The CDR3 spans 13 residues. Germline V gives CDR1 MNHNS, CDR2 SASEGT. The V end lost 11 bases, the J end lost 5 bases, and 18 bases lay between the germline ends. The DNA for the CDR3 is TGTGCCGCCCGCCGGGGAGGGGTGACTGAAGCTTTCTTT. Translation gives CAARRGGVTEAFF.

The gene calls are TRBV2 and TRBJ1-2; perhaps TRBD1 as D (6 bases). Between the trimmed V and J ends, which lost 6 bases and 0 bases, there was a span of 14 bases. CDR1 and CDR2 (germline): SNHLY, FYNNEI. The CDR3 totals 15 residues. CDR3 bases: TGTGCCAGCAGATCGGTATGGACAGCTAACTATGGCTACACCTTC. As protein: CASRSVWTANYGYTF.

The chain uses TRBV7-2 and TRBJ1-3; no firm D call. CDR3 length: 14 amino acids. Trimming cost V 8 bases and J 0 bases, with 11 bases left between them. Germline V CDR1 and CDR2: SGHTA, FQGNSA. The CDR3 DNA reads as TGTGCCAGCGCCAGGACTCTCTCTGGAAACACCATATATTTT. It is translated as CASARTLSGNTIYF.

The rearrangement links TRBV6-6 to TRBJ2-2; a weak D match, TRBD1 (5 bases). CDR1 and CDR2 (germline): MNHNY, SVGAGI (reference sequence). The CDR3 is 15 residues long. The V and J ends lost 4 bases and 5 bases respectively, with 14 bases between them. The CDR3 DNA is TGTGCCAGCAGTTCTGTGGACATTATGACCGGGGAGCTGTTTTTT. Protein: CASSSVDIMTGELFF.

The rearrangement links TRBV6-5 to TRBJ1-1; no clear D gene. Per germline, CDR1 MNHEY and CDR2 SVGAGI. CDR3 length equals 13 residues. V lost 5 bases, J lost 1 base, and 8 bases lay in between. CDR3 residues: CASSPTWNTEAFF. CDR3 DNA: TGTGCCAGCAGTCCTACTTGGAACACTGAAGCTTTCTTT.

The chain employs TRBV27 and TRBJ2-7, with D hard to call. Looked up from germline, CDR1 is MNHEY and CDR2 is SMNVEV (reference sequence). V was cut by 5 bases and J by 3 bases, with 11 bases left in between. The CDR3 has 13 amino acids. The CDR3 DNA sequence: TGTGCCAGCAGTAACTACGGCAACTACGAGCAGTACTTC. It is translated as CASSNYGNYEQYF.

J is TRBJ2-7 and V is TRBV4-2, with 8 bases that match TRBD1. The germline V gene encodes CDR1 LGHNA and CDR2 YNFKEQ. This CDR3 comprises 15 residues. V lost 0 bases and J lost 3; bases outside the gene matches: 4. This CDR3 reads CASSQDMDRDYEQYF. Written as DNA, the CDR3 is TGTGCCAGCAGCCAAGATATGGACAGGGACTACGAGCAGTACTTC.

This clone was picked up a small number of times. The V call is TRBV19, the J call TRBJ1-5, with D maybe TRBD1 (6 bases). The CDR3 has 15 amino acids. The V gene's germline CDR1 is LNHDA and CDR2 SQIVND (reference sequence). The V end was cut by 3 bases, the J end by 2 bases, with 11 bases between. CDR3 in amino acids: CASSMDSVGNQPQHF. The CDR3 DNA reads TGTGCCAGTAGTATGGACAGCGTAGGCAATCAGCCCCAGCATTTT.

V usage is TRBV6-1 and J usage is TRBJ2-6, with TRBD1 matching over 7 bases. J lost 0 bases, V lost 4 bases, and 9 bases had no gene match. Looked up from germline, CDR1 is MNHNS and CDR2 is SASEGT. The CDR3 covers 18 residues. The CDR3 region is CASSAPGQSLSGANVLTF. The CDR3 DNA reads TGTGCCAGCAGTGCCCCGGGACAGTCCCTCTCTGGGGCCAACGTCCTGACTTTC.

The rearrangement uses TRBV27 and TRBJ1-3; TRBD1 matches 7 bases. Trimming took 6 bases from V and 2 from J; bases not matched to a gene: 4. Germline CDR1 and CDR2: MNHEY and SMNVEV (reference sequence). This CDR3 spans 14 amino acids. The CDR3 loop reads CASRRGQTGNTIYF. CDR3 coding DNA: TGTGCCAGCAGGAGGGGACAGACTGGAAACACCATATATTTT.

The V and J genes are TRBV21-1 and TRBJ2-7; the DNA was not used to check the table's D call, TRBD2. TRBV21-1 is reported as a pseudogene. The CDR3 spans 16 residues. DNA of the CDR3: TGTGCCAGCAGCAAAATCCGAACGGAAGGGAGCAACGAGCAGTACTTC. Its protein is CASSKIRTEGSNEQYF.

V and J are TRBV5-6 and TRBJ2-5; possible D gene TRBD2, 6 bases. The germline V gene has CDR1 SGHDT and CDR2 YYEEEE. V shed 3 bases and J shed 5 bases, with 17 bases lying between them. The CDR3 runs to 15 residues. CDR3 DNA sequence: TGTGCCAGCAGCTACAGATCCTCTGGGGGGGAGACCCAGTACTTC. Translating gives CASSYRSSGGETQYF.

The CDR3 region has the DNA TGTGCCAGCAGCGGACGGAGGGCCGGCGAGCAGTACTTC. Its translation: CASSGRRAGEQYF. This chain uses TRBV7-8 with TRBJ2-7, with a weak D call TRBD2 (6 bases). This CDR3 region has 13 residues. Trimming shortened V by 5 bases and J by 6 bases, and 14 bases separated the two germline ends. CDR1 SGHVS and CDR2 FQNEAQ come from the germline V gene. The variable domain in full, completed from reference TRBV7-8 and TRBJ2-7, reads GAGVSQSPRYKVAKRGQDVALRCDPISGHVSLFWYQQALGQGPEFLTYFQNEAQLDKSGLPSDRFFAERPEGSVSTLKIQRTQQEDSAVYLCASSGRRAGEQYFGPGTRLTVT.

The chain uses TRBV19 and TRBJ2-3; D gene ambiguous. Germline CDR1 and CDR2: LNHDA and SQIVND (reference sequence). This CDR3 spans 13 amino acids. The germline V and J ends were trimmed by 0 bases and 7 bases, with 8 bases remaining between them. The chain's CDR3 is CASSIEAENTQYF. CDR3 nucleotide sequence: TGTGCCAGTAGTATAGAAGCCGAGAATACGCAGTATTTT.

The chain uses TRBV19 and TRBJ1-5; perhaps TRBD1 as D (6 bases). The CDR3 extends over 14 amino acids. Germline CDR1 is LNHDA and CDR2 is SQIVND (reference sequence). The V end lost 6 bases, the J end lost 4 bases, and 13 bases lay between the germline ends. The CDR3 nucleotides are TGTGCCAGTAGCCTCGGACAGTCGAATCAGCCCCAGCATTTT. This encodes CASSLGQSNQPQHF. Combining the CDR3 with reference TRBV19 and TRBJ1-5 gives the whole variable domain DGGITQSPKYLFRKEGQNVTLSCEQNLNHDAMYWYRQDPGQGLRLIYYSQIVNDFQKGDIAEGYSVSREKKESFPLTVTSAQKNPTAFYLCASSLGQSNQPQHFGDGTRLSIL.

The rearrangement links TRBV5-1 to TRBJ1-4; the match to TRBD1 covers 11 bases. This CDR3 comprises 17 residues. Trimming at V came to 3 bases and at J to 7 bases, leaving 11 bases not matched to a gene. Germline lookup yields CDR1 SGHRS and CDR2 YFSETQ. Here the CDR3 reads CASSWIGQGAGGEKLFF. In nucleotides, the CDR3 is TGCGCCAGCAGCTGGATCGGACAGGGGGCGGGTGGTGAAAAACTGTTTTTT.

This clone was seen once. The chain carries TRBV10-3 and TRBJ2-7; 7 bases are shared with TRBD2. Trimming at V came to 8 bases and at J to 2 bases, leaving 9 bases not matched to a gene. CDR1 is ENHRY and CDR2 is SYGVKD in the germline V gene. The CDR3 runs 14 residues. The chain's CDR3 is CAIALTRETYEQYF. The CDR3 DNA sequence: TGTGCCATCGCTTTGACGCGGGAGACCTACGAGCAGTACTTC.

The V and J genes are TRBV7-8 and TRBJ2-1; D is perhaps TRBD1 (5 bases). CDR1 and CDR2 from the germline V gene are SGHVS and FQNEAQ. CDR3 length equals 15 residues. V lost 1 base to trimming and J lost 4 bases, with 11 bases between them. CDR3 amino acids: CASSLEARQYNEQFF. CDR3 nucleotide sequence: TGTGCCAGCAGCTTAGAAGCCCGACAGTACAATGAGCAGTTCTTC.